The entry below describes one T cell receptor beta chain. Its specificity is not known. The sample originates from a study of CD8 T cells in Susac syndrome. About the research overall: Within the group of sequenced Susac syndrome patients, about 6 had active disease and eight or nine were in remission. Study conclusions and caveats: As acknowledged by the study, its TCR sequencing and HLA analysis included a relatively small number of individuals.

TEMRA cells were enriched by FACS, and CD4+ and CD8+ T cells were negatively isolated. The authors reverse transcribed roughly 0.5 to 1 ug RNA with random hexamers. TCRdb passed the immunoSEQ multiplex PCR reads through MiXCR, listing each CDR3 protein once. The table includes roughly 80,000 distinct CDR3 sequences, under 95% detected once. The germline V gene has CDR1 SGHTA and CDR2 FQGNSA. The CDR3 sequence is 14 residues long. The V and J ends lost 1 base and 10 bases respectively, with 16 bases between them. The sequence was obtained from a human donor with Susac syndrome. The chain links TRBV7-2 to TRBJ1-1; D call uncertain. The sample consisted of CD4+ T cells from PBMCs. CDR3 in DNA: TGTGCCAGCAGCTTAGAGGCTACTTACCCGGGAGCTTTCTTT. As protein: CASSLEATYPGAFF.